Each of the 26 T cell receptor beta chains below was sequenced from the same sample in a study of T cells after yellow fever vaccination. TCRdb reprocessed the 5' RACE reads with MiXCR, giving one entry per CDR3 protein. The repertoire includes hundreds of thousands of distinct CDR3 sequences, 3.6% of them detected once, and 20% to 25% sits in the top ten. This material consisted of PBMCs, taken on the day of the yellow fever booster vaccination. All receptors derive from a man aged 18-30 years who received the YFV17D yellow fever vaccine.

This clonotype occurred once. V is TRBV6-2 or TRBV6-3 and J is TRBJ1-5; a weak D match, TRBD1 (5 bases). The germline CDR1 and CDR2 sequences are MNHEY and SVGEGT. The CDR3 consists of 16 residues. The V gene lost 2 bases and the J gene lost 6 bases, with 17 bases spanning the gap. In nucleotides, the CDR3 is TGTGCCAGCAGTTACGCTCACGGGGCTCGGCGTCAGCCCCAGCATTTT. Translating it yields CASSYAHGARRQPQHF.

This chain joins TRBV18 and TRBJ1-1; D may be TRBD1 (6 bases). V was shortened by 3 bases and J by 5 bases, with 7 bases between the two germline ends. CDR3 length: 12 amino acids. CDR1 is KGHSH and CDR2 is LQKENI in the germline V gene. The CDR3 nucleotides read TGTGCCAGCTCACCGCAGGGGACTGAAGCTTTCTTT. It encodes CASSPQGTEAFF.

In its sample, this clonotype was seen many times. This chain connects TRBV5-1 to TRBJ2-3; D gene uncertain. Trimming removed 3 bases at V and 0 bases at J, with 11 bases between. The CDR3 consists of 15 residues. CDR1 and CDR2 (germline): SGHRS, YFSETQ. This CDR3 reads CASSSSRVSTDTQYF. The CDR3 bases are TGCGCCAGCAGCTCATCAAGGGTTAGCACAGATACGCAGTATTTT. Using reference TRBV5-1 and TRBJ2-3 for the parts outside the CDR3, the full variable domain is KAGVTQTPRYLIKTRGQQVTLSCSPISGHRSVSWYQQTPGQGLQFLFEYFSETQRNKGNFPGRFSGRQFSNSRSEMNVSTLELGDSALYLCASSSSRVSTDTQYFGPGTRLTVL.

J is TRBJ1-2 and V is TRBV29-1, with TRBD1 matching over 10 bases. CDR1 is SQVTM, CDR2 ANQGSEA, per germline. With 7 bases clipped from V and 12 bases from J, the junction kept 5 bases outside the gene matches. The CDR3 loop spans 10 amino acids. The CDR3, as DNA: TGCAGCGCAGGGACAGGGGTAGACACCTTC. This codes for CSAGTGVDTF.

This clonotype was seen more than once but under ten times. The J gene is TRBJ2-1, the V gene TRBV6-5; TRBD1 matches at 9 bases. Trimming at V came to 6 bases and at J to 0 bases, leaving 6 bases not matched to a gene. This CDR3 region has 16 residues. Germline CDR1 and CDR2: MNHEY and SVGAGI. CDR3 sequence (DNA): TGTGCCAGCAGCCTCTTACAGGGGGCCTCCTACAATGAGCAGTTCTTC. Its protein product is CASSLLQGASYNEQFF.

This clonotype was recorded a few times. The V gene is TRBV12-3 or TRBV12-4, the J gene TRBJ1-2, with 11 bases lining up with TRBD1. Trimming took 3 bases from V and 8 from J; bases not matched to a gene: 8. This CDR3 contains 15 residues. CDR3: CASSLRTGGAGGYTF. The CDR3 bases are TGTGCCAGCAGTTTGAGGACAGGGGGCGCGGGAGGCTACACCTTC.

The genes are TRBV12-3 or TRBV12-4 and TRBJ2-3; 9 nucleotides agree with TRBD2. With 6 bases clipped from V and 5 bases from J, the junction kept 9 bases outside the gene matches. This CDR3 has 15 amino acids. Here the CDR3 reads CASRESSGVRDTQYF. The CDR3 DNA is TGTGCCAGCAGGGAATCTAGCGGGGTGAGAGATACGCAGTATTTT.

This clonotype was observed a handful of times. The rearrangement joins TRBV20-1 to TRBJ2-1; the match to TRBD2 covers 10 bases. This CDR3 has 15 residues. Per germline, CDR1 DFQATT and CDR2 SNEGSKA (reference sequence). Trimming cost V 6 bases and J 4 bases; bases outside gene matches: 9. CDR3 DNA: TGCAGTGCCATGGGACTAGCGAATACTTACAATGAGCAGTTCTTC. Translation: CSAMGLANTYNEQFF.

Remarks on this clonotype: A much larger clone is a single base away; this may be a read error. The rearrangement joins TRBV5-4 to TRBJ1-1; a weak D match, TRBD1 (6 bases). Germline V gene data show CDR1 as SGHNT and CDR2 as YYREEE (reference sequence). This CDR3 contains 15 residues. As DNA, the CDR3 is TGTGACAGCACCGAGCCGGGACATATGAACACTGAAGCTTTCTTT. As protein: CDSTEPGHMNTEAFF. Full variable domain (remainder filled in from reference TRBV5-4 and TRBJ1-1): ETGVTQSPTHLIKTRGQQVTLRCSSQSGHNTVSWYQQALGQGPQFIFQYYREEENGRGNFPPRFSGLQFPNYSSELNVNALELDDSALYLCDSTEPGHMNTEAFFGQGTRLTVV.

This clonotype turned up a few times. The chain combines TRBV20-1 with TRBJ2-2; TRBD1 matches at 8 bases. After removal of 1 base from V and 5 bases from J, the junction contained 15 bases not matched to a gene. The CDR3 length is 18 residues. The germline CDR1 and CDR2 sequences are DFQATT and SNEGSKA (reference sequence). CDR3 protein: CSARGALLRTGKTGELFF. CDR3 sequence (DNA): TGCAGTGCTAGAGGTGCACTTCTAAGGACAGGGAAAACCGGGGAGCTGTTTTTT.

This clonotype was counted a few times. The chain is built from TRBV7-2 and TRBJ2-7, with D possibly being TRBD2 (6 bases). Germline V gives CDR1 SGHTA, CDR2 FQGNSA. This CDR3 is built from 13 residues. The germline V and J ends were trimmed by 5 bases and 5 bases, with 13 bases remaining between them. The CDR3 is CASSRNRGNEQYF. As DNA, the CDR3 is TGTGCCAGCAGCCGGAATCGGGGGAACGAGCAGTACTTC.

This clonotype was seen more than once but under ten times. This rearrangement joins TRBV6-2 or TRBV6-3 to TRBJ1-5; TRBD1 is a possible D gene (5 bases). V was clipped by 7 bases and J by 5 bases, with 9 bases between them. This CDR3 is 12 amino acids long. CDR1 is MNHEY and CDR2 is SVGEGT in the germline V gene. This CDR3 is CASTTGYQPQHF. In DNA form, the CDR3 reads TGTGCCAGCACCACAGGTTATCAGCCCCAGCATTTT.

The V call is TRBV2, the J call TRBJ2-5; D gene uncertain. CDR1 is SNHLY and CDR2 is FYNNEI in the germline V gene. V gave up 2 bases and J gave up 7 bases, with 8 bases separating them. The CDR3 consists of 12 residues. As DNA, the CDR3 is TGTGCCAGCAGTGAATACCGAGGGACCCAGTACTTC. As protein: CASSEYRGTQYF.

This clonotype was counted a few times. V usage is TRBV13 and J usage is TRBJ2-7, with 14 positions matching TRBD2. The V gene's germline CDR1 is PRHDT and CDR2 FYEKMQ (reference sequence). The trim removed 4 bases at V and 4 bases at J, leaving 6 bases unmatched. This CDR3 spans 16 amino acids. The CDR3 DNA reads TGTGCCAGCAGCTGGACTAGCGGGGGGACAGGGTACGAGCAGTACTTC. Translation gives CASSWTSGGTGYEQYF.

The CDR3 region has the DNA TGTGCCAGCAGCTTAGAGACCCCGTCCCACAATGAGCAGTTCTTC. Its translation is CASSLETPSHNEQFF. The chain employs TRBV7-9 and TRBJ2-1; no clear D. Trimming took off 1 base at V and 5 bases at J, with 12 bases between the two ends. The CDR3 has 15 residues. The V gene's germline CDR1 is SEHNR and CDR2 FQNEAQ (reference sequence).

This rearrangement joins TRBV24-1 to TRBJ1-2; D perhaps matches TRBD1 (5 bases). CDR3 size: 14 residues. The germline V gene encodes CDR1 KGHDR and CDR2 SFDVKD. Trimming cost V 4 bases and J 2 bases, with 10 bases left between them. CDR3 sequence reads: CATSEGTVNYGYTF. In nucleotides, the CDR3 is TGTGCCACCAGTGAGGGGACGGTAAACTATGGCTACACCTTC.

This clonotype was seen many times. The rearrangement joins TRBV5-6 to TRBJ2-7, with D possibly matching TRBD1 (6 bases). The CDR3 covers 14 residues. Germline CDR1 reads SGHDT; CDR2 reads YYEEEE. Trimming removed 2 bases at V and 1 base at J, with 10 bases between. The CDR3 nucleotides are TGTGCCAGCAGCTTAGAAACAGGGTCCTACGAGCAGTACTTC. Protein product: CASSLETGSYEQYF. The variable domain in full, completed from reference TRBV5-6 and TRBJ2-7, reads DAGVTQSPTHLIKTRGQQVTLRCSPKSGHDTVSWYQQALGQGPQFIFQYYEEEERQRGNFPDRFSGHQFPNYSSELNVNALLLGDSALYLCASSLETGSYEQYFGPGTRLTVT.

About this clonotype itself: Germline is not matched at one junction end, which may reflect a read error. The gene calls are TRBV4-2 and TRBJ1-2, with a possible D match to TRBD1 (5 bases). Germline CDR1 LGHNA, CDR2 YNFKEQ. The length of the CDR3 is 15 residues. The DNA of the CDR3 is TGTGCCAGCAGCCAAGAGGGAGGGACTAAATATGGCTACACCTTC. Translating gives CASSQEGGTKYGYTF.

CDR3 sequence reads: CASSRADSPGDTQYF. For the CDR3, the DNA is TGTGCCAGCAGCCGAGCCGACAGTCCTGGAGATACGCAGTATTTT. The chain uses TRBV12-3 or TRBV12-4 and TRBJ2-3, with a tentative D call TRBD1 (5 bases). The ends were cut back, 6 bases at V and 5 bases at J, with 18 bases in the middle. CDR3 length: 15 amino acids.

This clonotype was counted many times. The chain employs TRBV6-1 and TRBJ2-5; D possibly matches TRBD1 or TRBD2 (5 bases each). The germline gives CDR1 MNHNS, CDR2 SASEGT. Trimming cost V 0 bases and J 1 base, with 9 bases left between them. The CDR3 contains 15 residues. The CDR3 loop reads CASSEAEGTQETQYF. In DNA form, the CDR3 reads TGTGCCAGCAGTGAAGCAGAAGGGACCCAAGAGACCCAGTACTTC.

This clonotype was observed at least ten times. This rearrangement joins TRBV4-3 to TRBJ1-5; a possible D gene is TRBD1 (5 bases). Trimming removed 0 bases at V and 3 bases at J, with 9 bases between. In germline, CDR1 is LGHNA, CDR2 YSLEER. The CDR3 contains 15 residues. CDR3 bases: TGCGCCAGCAGCCAAGAGTCAGGGTACAATCAGCCCCAGCATTTT. It specifies CASSQESGYNQPQHF.

The rearrangement links TRBV4-3 to TRBJ1-5; TRBD1 aligns across 7 bases. This CDR3 contains 14 residues. CDR1 and CDR2 (germline): LGHNA, YSLEER. The V and J ends lost 2 bases and 4 bases, in that order; junction bases with no gene match: 2. The CDR3 loop is CASSQRQGNQPQHF. The DNA for the CDR3 is TGCGCCAGCAGCCAACGACAGGGTAATCAGCCCCAGCATTTT.

This clonotype was seen repeatedly, ten times or more. This chain connects TRBV6-2 or TRBV6-3 to TRBJ2-1; D might be TRBD1 (6 bases). Looked up from germline, CDR1 is MNHEY and CDR2 is SVGEGT. The CDR3 spans 15 residues. Trimming removed 5 bases at V and 5 bases at J, with 16 bases between. The CDR3 bases are TGTGCCAGCAGTAACCCAGGGGAGTGGAACAATGAGCAGTTCTTC. It encodes CASSNPGEWNNEQFF.

This clonotype turned up a few times. The chain has TRBV7-6 and TRBJ1-1; tentatively, D is TRBD1 (6 bases). CDR1 is SGHVS and CDR2 is FNYEAQ in the germline V gene. Trimming took off 1 base at V and 1 base at J, with 10 bases between the two ends. The CDR3 is 15 amino acids. The CDR3 is CASSLGPGENTEAFF. The DNA of the CDR3 is TGTGCCAGCAGCTTAGGTCCAGGGGAGAACACTGAAGCTTTCTTT.

This chain uses TRBV6-5 with TRBJ2-7; the match to TRBD1 covers 10 bases. CDR3 length equals 14 residues. The V and J ends lost 0 bases and 6 bases, in that order; junction bases with no gene match: 2. CDR1 and CDR2 (germline): MNHEY, SVGAGI. CDR3 DNA sequence: TGTGCCAGCAGTTACTCCAGGGACAGGGGCGAGCAGTACTTC. Translated: CASSYSRDRGEQYF.

This clonotype was observed a handful of times. The CDR3 DNA is TGCGCCAGCAGCCCTGGCAGGGGCCAGAACTATGGCTACACCTTC. This gives the protein CASSPGRGQNYGYTF. V usage is TRBV5-1 and J usage is TRBJ1-2, with TRBD1 as a possible D gene (6 bases). CDR1 is SGHRS, CDR2 YFSETQ, per germline. V shed 4 bases and J shed 2 bases, with 15 bases lying between them. The CDR3 spans 15 residues.